A selection of T cell receptor beta chains follows, all from one sample in a study of tumor-infiltrating lymphocytes in glioblastoma multiforme. TCRdb re-analysed the multiplex PCR reads in MiXCR, keeping a single row per CDR3 protein. Of 10,000 to 15,000 distinct CDR3 sequences in the sample, 64% were seen once. The source material was brain tumor tissue. All receptors derive from a male donor with glioblastoma. Both conserved end residues are part of each CDR3. The D gene is left open where the match is weak. Part of the rows lack a size; the others show once, few, many or a class for expanded clones.

clone_size	v_call	j_call	d_call	cdr3_aa	cdr3_nt
.	TRBV10-1	TRBJ2-2	.	CASTKGWDTRELFF	TGCGCCAGCACCAAGGGGTGGGATACCAGGGAGCTGTTTTTT
.	TRBV4-1	TRBJ2-7	.	CASNRQGRREQYF	TGCGCTAGCAACAGGCAGGGTAGGCGCGAGCAGTACTTC
few	TRBV20-1	TRBJ1-2	TRBD1	CSARDPGTGNYYGYTF	TGCAGTGCTAGAGATCCCGGGACAGGCAATTACTATGGCTACACCTTC
.	TRBV11-1	TRBJ2-3	.	CASSSVGVPDTQYF	TGTGCCAGCAGCTCAGTCGGGGTCCCAGATACGCAGTATTTT
.	TRBV6-5	TRBJ1-2	TRBD1	CASTFGQVTGYTF	TGTGCCAGCACCTTCGGACAGGTTACGGGCTACACCTTC
once	TRBV18	TRBJ2-1	.	CASSPEDAYPYNEQFF	TGTGCCAGCTCACCAGAGGACGCCTACCCCTACAATGAGCAATTCTTC
once	TRBV20-1	TRBJ2-5	.	CSARGTCGTAREIQYF	TGCAGTGCTAGAGGGACTTGCGGGACAGCAAGGGAGATCCAGTACTTC
many	TRBV7-9	TRBJ2-2	.	CASSLAPAGYPGELFF	TGTGCCAGCAGCTTAGCGCCTGCAGGATACCCCGGGGAGCTGTTTTTT
.	TRBV10-3	TRBJ2-5	.	CAINDGRPQETKYF	TGTGCCATCAACGACGGACGCCCCCAAGAGACCAAGTACTTC
medium-sized	TRBV10-3	TRBJ2-5	TRBD2	CAISEGSLAGGPETQYF	TGTGCCATCAGTGAAGGCTCCCTAGCGGGAGGGCCAGAGACCCAGTACTTC
.	TRBV6-2/TRBV6-3	TRBJ1-3	.	CASSYIGSGNTIYF	TGTGCCAGCAGTTACATCGGCTCTGGAAACACCATATATTTT